This is a list of T cell receptor beta chains from one sample in a study of beta chain features in type 1 diabetes. Clones were read by immunoSEQ multiplex PCR, and TCRdb kept only the in-frame ones, dropping some. The table includes about 650,000 clones, 9.5% to 15% detected once. Sequencing was carried out using naive CD4+ T cells from blood. The origin of the receptors is a young man with type 1 diabetes. CDR3s include the opening cysteine and the closing phenylalanine or tryptophan. The D gene is left open where the match is weak. Expanded clones are given a class, and other clones once, few, many or no size at all.

NA | 16 | TRBD2 | TRBJ2-3 | TRBV25-1 | CASSERGAGSTDTQYF | TGTGCCAGCAGTGAACGAGGAGCGGGGAGCACAGATACGCAGTATTTT
few | 14 | TRBD1 | TRBJ2-4 | TRBV11-2 | CASSGQGLKNIQYF | TGTGCCAGCAGCGGACAGGGCCTCAAAAACATTCAGTACTTC
NA | 14 | NA | TRBJ1-1 | TRBV2 | CASSENDMNTEAFF | TGTGCCAGCAGTGAAAACGATATGAACACTGAAGCTTTCTTT
few | 12 | NA | TRBJ2-3 | TRBV5-6 | CASSSKRDTQYF | TGTGCCAGCAGCTCCAAGAGGGATACGCAGTATTTT
few | 11 | TRBD1 | TRBJ2-7 | TRBV30 | CAWNRGHEQYF | TGTGCCTGGAACAGGGGCCACGAGCAGTACTTC
few | 17 | NA | TRBJ2-2 | TRBV25-1 | CASSEKSGFANTGELFF | TGTGCCAGCAGTGAAAAATCAGGGTTCGCGAACACCGGGGAGCTGTTTTTT
few | 12 | TRBD1 | TRBJ1-2 | TRBV19 | CASSNRQGGYTF | TGTGCCAGTAGTAATCGACAGGGTGGCTACACCTTC
NA | 15 | NA | TRBJ2-2 | TRBV19 | CASSILGESTGELFF | TGTGCCAGTAGTATTCTCGGGGAGTCCACCGGGGAGCTGTTTTTT
NA | 15 | NA | TRBJ1-6 | TRBV9 | CASSVERDYNSPLHF | TGTGCCAGCAGCGTCGAGAGGGATTATAATTCACCCCTCCACTTT
few | 14 | NA | TRBJ1-2 | TRBV11-2 | CASSLGQVDYGYTF | TGTGCCAGCAGCCTTGGCCAGGTGGACTATGGCTACACCTTC
NA | 14 | NA | TRBJ1-2 | TRBV6-1 | CASSPSDRNYGYTF | TGTGCCAGCAGTCCTAGCGACAGGAACTATGGCTACACCTTC
NA | 14 | NA | TRBJ2-3 | TRBV10-3 | CAISGHPTPDTQYF | TGTGCCATCAGCGGACACCCAACCCCAGATACGCAGTATTTT
few | 14 | NA | TRBJ2-7 | TRBV28 | CASSLTGPSYEQYF | TGTGCCAGCAGTTTAACAGGGCCCTCCTACGAGCAGTACTTC
NA | 16 | TRBD1 | TRBJ2-3 | TRBV11-2 | CASSPWTGETPDTQYF | TGTGCCAGCAGCCCCTGGACAGGGGAGACGCCAGATACGCAGTATTTT
NA | 13 | NA | TRBJ2-1 | TRBV5-1 | CASSGAKGDEQFF | TGCGCCAGCAGCGGCGCGAAGGGGGATGAGCAGTTCTTC
few | 14 | TRBD1 | TRBJ1-4 | TRBV5-4 | CASSRDRGNEKLFF | TGTGCCAGCAGCCGAGACAGGGGAAATGAAAAACTGTTTTTT
NA | 19 | TRBD2 | TRBJ2-1 | TRBV11-2 | CASSLVRWTSVSSYNEQFF | TGTGCCAGCAGCTTAGTACGTTGGACTAGCGTATCCTCCTACAATGAGCAGTTCTTC
NA | 16 | TRBD1 | TRBJ1-4 | TRBV28 | CASSPTGTGRNEKLFF | TGTGCCAGCAGTCCTACTGGGACAGGGCGAAACGAAAAACTGTTTTTT
few | 13 | NA | TRBJ1-1 | TRBV27 | CASSFLMNTEAFF | TGTGCCAGCAGTTTCCTGATGAACACTGAAGCTTTCTTT
NA | 15 | NA | TRBJ2-3 | TRBV25-1 | CASSEFRGSTDTQYF | TGTGCCAGCAGTGAATTTCGGGGTAGCACAGATACGCAGTATTTT
few | 13 | NA | TRBJ2-1 | TRBV5-1 | CASSYGLSNEQFF | TGCGCCAGCAGCTATGGACTTTCCAATGAGCAGTTCTTC
few | 14 | NA | TRBJ1-1 | TRBV6-1 | CASSATAMNTEAFF | TGTGCCAGCAGTGCGACGGCTATGAACACTGAAGCTTTCTTT
few | 13 | TRBD1 | TRBJ1-1 | TRBV10-3 | CATTTGGNTEAFF | TGTGCCACCACGACAGGGGGGAACACTGAAGCTTTCTTT
few | 12 | NA | TRBJ2-5 | TRBV30 | CAWSDVGETQYF | TGTGCCTGGAGTGATGTGGGGGAGACCCAGTACTTC
NA | 14 | NA | TRBJ2-2 | TRBV5-6 | CASSLDWGAGELFF | TGTGCCAGCAGCTTAGACTGGGGCGCCGGGGAGCTGTTTTTT
NA | 16 | TRBD2 | TRBJ2-7 | TRBV28 | CASSFGARGGTYEQYF | TGTGCCAGCAGTTTTGGGGCGCGCGGGGGAACCTACGAGCAGTACTTC
few | 16 | TRBD2 | TRBJ2-3 | TRBV7-9 | CASSLAGAGGLGTQYF | TGTGCCAGCAGCTTAGCAGGCGCGGGGGGATTAGGTACGCAGTATTTT
few | 14 | NA | TRBJ2-1 | TRBV5-4 | CASSHTGRRNEQFF | TGTGCCAGCAGCCATACGGGACGGAGAAATGAGCAGTTCTTC
NA | 15 | NA | TRBJ1-2 | TRBV5-1 | CASSLVQGGNYGYTF | TGCGCCAGCAGCTTGGTCCAGGGAGGTAACTATGGCTACACCTTC
NA | 14 | NA | TRBJ1-2 | TRBV7-9 | CASSLELSMGGYTF | TGTGCCAGCAGCTTAGAGTTGTCCATGGGTGGCTACACCTTC
NA | 14 | TRBD1 | TRBJ1-2 | TRBV2 | CASRPRGLNYGYTF | TGTGCCAGCAGGCCCAGGGGGCTGAACTATGGCTACACCTTC
NA | 15 | NA | TRBJ1-2 | TRBV4-3 | CASSQHSRGFYGYTF | TGCGCCAGCAGCCAGCACAGTAGAGGATTCTATGGCTACACCTTC
NA | 14 | NA | TRBJ2-5 | TRBV18 | CASSPGLIQETQYF | TGTGCCAGCTCACCGGGTCTGATACAAGAGACCCAGTACTTC
few | 14 | NA | TRBJ2-4 | TRBV6-8 | CASRNREGKNIQYF | TGTGCCAGCAGAAACAGGGAAGGCAAAAACATTCAGTACTTC
few | 15 | NA | TRBJ1-1 | TRBV7-9 | CASSLESGRDTEAFF | TGTGCCAGCAGCTTAGAGTCGGGCAGGGACACTGAAGCTTTCTTT
NA | 14 | TRBD2 | TRBJ2-3 | TRBV2 | CASQLAGNTDTQYF | TGTGCCTCGCAACTAGCGGGGAACACAGATACGCAGTATTTT
few | 13 | TRBD2 | TRBJ2-3 | TRBV6-5 | CASSPNVGGTQYF | TGTGCCAGCAGCCCGAACGTGGGGGGGACGCAGTATTTT
NA | 16 | TRBD1 | TRBJ2-3 | TRBV14 | CASSAMGQGRADTQYF | TGTGCCAGCAGCGCGATGGGACAGGGTCGAGCAGATACGCAGTATTTT
NA | 16 | TRBD1 | TRBJ2-5 | TRBV5-1 | CASSNRGQGGGETQYF | TGCGCCAGCAGCAATAGGGGACAGGGTGGTGGAGAGACCCAGTACTTC
NA | 14 | NA | TRBJ2-1 | TRBV7-9 | CASSFMPSYNEQFF | TGTGCCAGCAGCTTTATGCCCTCTTACAATGAGCAGTTCTTC